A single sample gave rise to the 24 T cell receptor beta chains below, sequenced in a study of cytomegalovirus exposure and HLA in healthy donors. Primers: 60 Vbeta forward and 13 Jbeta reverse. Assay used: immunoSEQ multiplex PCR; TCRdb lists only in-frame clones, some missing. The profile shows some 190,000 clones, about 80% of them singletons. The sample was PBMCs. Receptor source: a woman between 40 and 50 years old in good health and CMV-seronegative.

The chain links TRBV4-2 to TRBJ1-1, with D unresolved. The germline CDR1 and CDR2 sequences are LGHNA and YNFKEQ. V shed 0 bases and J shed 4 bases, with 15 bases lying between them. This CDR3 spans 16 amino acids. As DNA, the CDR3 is TGTGCCAGCAGCCAAGAATTGAGTCGGGGAACCACTGAAGCTTTCTTT. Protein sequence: CASSQELSRGTTEAFF.

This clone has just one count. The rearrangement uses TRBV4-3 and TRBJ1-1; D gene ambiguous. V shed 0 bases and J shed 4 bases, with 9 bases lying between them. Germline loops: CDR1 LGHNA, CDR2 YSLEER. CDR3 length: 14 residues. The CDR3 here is CASSQDLGSTEAFF. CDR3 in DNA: TGCGCCAGCAGCCAAGATCTAGGATCCACTGAAGCTTTCTTT.

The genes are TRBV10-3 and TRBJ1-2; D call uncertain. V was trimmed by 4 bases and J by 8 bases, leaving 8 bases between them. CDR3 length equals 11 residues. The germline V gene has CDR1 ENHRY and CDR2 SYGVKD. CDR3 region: CAISGGWGYTF. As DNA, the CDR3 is TGTGCCATCAGTGGAGGTTGGGGCTACACCTTC.

CDR3 sequence reads: CAWTGTPNTGELFF. DNA of the CDR3: TGTGCCTGGACCGGGACTCCGAACACCGGGGAGCTGTTTTTT. The chain carries TRBV30 and TRBJ2-2; the D gene is possibly TRBD2 (6 bases). Deletions cut 4 bases from V and 0 bases from J, with 9 bases between. The CDR3 extends over 14 amino acids. Germline CDR1 is GTSNPN and CDR2 is SVGIG (reference sequence). The complete variable domain, with remaining parts taken from reference TRBV30 and TRBJ2-2, reads SQTIHQWPATLVQPVGSPLSLECTVEGTSNPNLYWYRQAAGRGLQLLFYSVGIGQISSEVPQNLSASRPQDRQFILSSKKLLLSDSGFYLCAWTGTPNTGELFFGEGSRLTVL.

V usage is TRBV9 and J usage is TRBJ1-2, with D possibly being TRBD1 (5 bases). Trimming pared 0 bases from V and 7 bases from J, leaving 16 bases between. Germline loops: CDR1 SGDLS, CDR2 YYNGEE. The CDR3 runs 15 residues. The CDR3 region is CASSVGLGGWGGYTF. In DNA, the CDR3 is TGTGCCAGCAGCGTAGGACTTGGGGGGTGGGGTGGCTACACCTTC.

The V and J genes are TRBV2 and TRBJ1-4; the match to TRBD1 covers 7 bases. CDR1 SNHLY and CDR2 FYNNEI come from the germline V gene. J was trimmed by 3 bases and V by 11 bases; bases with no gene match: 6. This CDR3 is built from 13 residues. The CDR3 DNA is TGTGCCGGACAGACAGGGTCTAATGAAAAACTGTTTTTT. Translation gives CAGQTGSNEKLFF.

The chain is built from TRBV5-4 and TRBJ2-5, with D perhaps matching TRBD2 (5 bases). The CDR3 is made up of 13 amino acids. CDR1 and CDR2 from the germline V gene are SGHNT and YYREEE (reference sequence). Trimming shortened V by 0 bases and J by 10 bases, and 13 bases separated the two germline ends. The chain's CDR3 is CASSLGPGGDQYF. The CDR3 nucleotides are TGTGCCAGCAGCTTGGGCCCAGGAGGAGACCAGTACTTC.

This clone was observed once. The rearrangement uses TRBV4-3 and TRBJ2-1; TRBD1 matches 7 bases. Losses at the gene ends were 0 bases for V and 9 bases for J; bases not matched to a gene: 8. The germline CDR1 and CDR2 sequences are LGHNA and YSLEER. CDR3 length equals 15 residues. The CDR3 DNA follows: TGCGCCAGCAGCCAAGAAAGGGACAGAGGGGTTGAGCAGTTCTTC. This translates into CASSQERDRGVEQFF.

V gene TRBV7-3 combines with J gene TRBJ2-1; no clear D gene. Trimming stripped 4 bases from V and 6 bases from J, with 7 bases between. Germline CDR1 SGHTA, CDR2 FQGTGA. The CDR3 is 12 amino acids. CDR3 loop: CASSSPGNEQFF. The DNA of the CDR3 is TGTGCCAGCAGCTCCCCGGGCAATGAGCAGTTCTTC.

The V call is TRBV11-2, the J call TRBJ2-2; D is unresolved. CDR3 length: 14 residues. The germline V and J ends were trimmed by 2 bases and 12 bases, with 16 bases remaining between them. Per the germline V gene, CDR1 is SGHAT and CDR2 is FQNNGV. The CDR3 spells CASSLQAIGSQLFF. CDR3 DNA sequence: TGTGCCAGCAGCTTACAGGCCATTGGCAGCCAGCTGTTTTTT. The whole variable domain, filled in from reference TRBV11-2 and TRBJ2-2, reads EAGVAQSPRYKIIEKRQSVAFWCNPISGHATLYWYQQILGQGPKLLIQFQNNGVVDDSQLPKDRFSAERLKGVDSTLKIQPAKLEDSAVYLCASSLQAIGSQLFFGEGSRLTVL.

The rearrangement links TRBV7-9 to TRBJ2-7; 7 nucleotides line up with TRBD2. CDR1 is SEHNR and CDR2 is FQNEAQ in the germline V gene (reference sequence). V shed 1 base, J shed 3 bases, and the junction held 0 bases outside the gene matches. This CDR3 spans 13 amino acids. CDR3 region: CASSLVAGYEQYF. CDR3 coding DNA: TGTGCCAGCAGCTTAGTAGCGGGCTACGAGCAGTACTTC.

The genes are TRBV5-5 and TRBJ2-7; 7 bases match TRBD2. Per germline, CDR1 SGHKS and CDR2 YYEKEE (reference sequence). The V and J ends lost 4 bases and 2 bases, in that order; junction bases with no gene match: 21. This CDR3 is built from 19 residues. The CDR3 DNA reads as TGTGCCAGCAGCCCGTTCTCCGGGGCTAGCGGTGCCAGGGCCTACGAGCAGTACGTC. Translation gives CASSPFSGASGARAYEQYV.

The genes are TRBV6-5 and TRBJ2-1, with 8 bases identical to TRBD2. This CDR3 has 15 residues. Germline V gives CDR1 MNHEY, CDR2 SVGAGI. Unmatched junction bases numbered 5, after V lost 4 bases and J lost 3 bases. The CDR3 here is CASSLAGPYYNEQFF. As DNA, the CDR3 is TGTGCCAGCAGTTTAGCGGGGCCTTACTACAATGAGCAGTTCTTC.

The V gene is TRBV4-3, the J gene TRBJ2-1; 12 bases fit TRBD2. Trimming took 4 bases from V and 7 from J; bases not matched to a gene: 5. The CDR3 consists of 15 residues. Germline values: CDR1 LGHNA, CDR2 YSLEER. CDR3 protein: CASSPTSGRFNEQFF. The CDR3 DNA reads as TGCGCCAGCAGCCCAACTAGCGGGAGGTTTAATGAGCAGTTCTTC.

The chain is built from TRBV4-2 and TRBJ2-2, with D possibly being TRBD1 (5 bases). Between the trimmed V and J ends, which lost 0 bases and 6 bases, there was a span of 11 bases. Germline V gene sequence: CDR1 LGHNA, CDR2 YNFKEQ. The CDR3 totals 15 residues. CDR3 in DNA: TGTGCCAGCAGCCAAGATTTAAGGGGCCCCGGGGAGCTGTTTTTT. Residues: CASSQDLRGPGELFF.

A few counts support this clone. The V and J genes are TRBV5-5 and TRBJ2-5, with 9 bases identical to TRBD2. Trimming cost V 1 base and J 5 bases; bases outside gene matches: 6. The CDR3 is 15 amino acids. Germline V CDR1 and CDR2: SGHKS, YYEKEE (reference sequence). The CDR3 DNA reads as TGTGCCAGCAGCTTGCAGCGGGAGGAGTGGGAGACCCAGTACTTC. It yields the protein CASSLQREEWETQYF.

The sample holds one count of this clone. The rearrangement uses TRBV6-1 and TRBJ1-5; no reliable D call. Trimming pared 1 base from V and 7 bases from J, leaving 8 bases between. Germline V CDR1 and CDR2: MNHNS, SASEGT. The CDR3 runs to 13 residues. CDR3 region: CASSEVGDQPQHF. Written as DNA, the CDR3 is TGTGCCAGCAGTGAAGTCGGAGACCAGCCCCAGCATTTT.

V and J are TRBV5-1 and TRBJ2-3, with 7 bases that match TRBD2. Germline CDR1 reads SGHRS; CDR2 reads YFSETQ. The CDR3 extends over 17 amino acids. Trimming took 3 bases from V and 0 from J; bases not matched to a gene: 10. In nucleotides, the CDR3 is TGCGCCAGCAGCTCCGGGGCTAGCGGAGCTAGCACAGATACGCAGTATTTT. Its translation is CASSSGASGASTDTQYF.

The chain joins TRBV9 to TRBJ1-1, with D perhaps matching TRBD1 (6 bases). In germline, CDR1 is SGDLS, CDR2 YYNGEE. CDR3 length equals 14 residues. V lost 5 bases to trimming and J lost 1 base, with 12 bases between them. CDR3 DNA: TGTGCCAGCAGTCCGGGGGGGCCGAACACTGAAGCTTTCTTT. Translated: CASSPGGPNTEAFF.

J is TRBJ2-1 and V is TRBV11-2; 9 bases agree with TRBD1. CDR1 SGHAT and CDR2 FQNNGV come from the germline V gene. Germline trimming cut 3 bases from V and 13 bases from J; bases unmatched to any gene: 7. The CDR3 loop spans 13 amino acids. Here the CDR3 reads CASSFFRGQGQFF. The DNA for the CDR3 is TGTGCCAGCAGCTTTTTCCGGGGACAGGGTCAGTTCTTC.

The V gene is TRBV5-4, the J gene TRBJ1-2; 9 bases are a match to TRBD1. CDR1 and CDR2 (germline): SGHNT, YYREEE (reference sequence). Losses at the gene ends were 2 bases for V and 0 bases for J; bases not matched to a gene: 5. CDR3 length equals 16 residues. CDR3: CASSLGQGISNYGYTF. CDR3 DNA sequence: TGTGCCAGCAGCTTAGGACAGGGGATTTCTAACTATGGCTACACCTTC.

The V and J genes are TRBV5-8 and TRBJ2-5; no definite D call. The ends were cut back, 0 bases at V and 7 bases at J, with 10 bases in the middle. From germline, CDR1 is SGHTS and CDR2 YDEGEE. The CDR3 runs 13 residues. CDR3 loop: CASSLDWQTTQYF. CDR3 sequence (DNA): TGTGCCAGCAGCTTGGATTGGCAAACGACCCAGTACTTC.

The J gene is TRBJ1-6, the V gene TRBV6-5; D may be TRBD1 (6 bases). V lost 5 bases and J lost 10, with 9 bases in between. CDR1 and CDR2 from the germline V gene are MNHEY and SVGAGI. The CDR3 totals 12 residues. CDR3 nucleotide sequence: TGTGCCAGCAGTGTTAGGGGGTCACCCCTCCACTTT. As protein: CASSVRGSPLHF.

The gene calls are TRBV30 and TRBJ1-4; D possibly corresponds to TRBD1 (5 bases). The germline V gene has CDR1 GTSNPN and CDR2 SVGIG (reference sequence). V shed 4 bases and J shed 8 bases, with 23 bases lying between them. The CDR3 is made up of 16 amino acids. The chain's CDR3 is CAWTPLPGRAEEKLFF. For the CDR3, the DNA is TGTGCCTGGACCCCCCTACCCGGCAGGGCGGAGGAAAAACTGTTTTTT.